There are a few counts of the clone carrying this T cell receptor (beta chain). Its target is not known. The germline V and J ends were trimmed by 3 bases and 6 bases, with 9 bases remaining between them. The CDR3 consists of 12 residues. CDR1 and CDR2 (germline): MDHEN, SYDVKM. TCRdb reprocessed the RT-PCR reads via MiXCR and lists one record per CDR3 protein. The table lists roughly 520,000 distinct CDR3 sequences, 25% of them singletons, with 1.5% to 2% in the top ten. The entry originates in a study of response to subunit inactivated influenza vaccine. Study observations and caveats: The authors offered the suggestion that each seasonal influenza vaccination recruits few new T cells.

The rearrangement links TRBV28 to TRBJ2-7, with D perhaps being TRBD1 or TRBD2 (5 bases each). The clonotype was recovered from a man aged 50 or older who received an inactivated influenza vaccine. Material: CD4+ T cells sorted from PBMCs, obtained 4 to 6 days after vaccination. The CDR3 nucleotides read TGTGCCAGCAGTTTCACGGGACGCGAGCAGTACTTC. This sequence encodes CASSFTGREQYF.